One and the same sample provided the 18 T cell receptor gamma chains below, sequenced in a study of gamma delta lymphoproliferative disorders and STAT genes. PBMCs from patients and controls supplied the genomic DNA for sequencing. TCRdb re-called clones from the multiplex PCR reads via CATT. The sample consists of 1,500 to 2,000 gamma-chain clones, 6% to 7.5% of them appearing once. Sequencing input: blood. The source of these receptors is a human donor with gamma-delta T-cell large granular lymphocyte leukemia.

This clone was seen repeatedly, ten times or more. Written as DNA, the CDR3 is TGTGCCTTGTGGGTTCAAGAGTTGGGCAAAAAAATCAAGGTATTT. Protein sequence: CALWVQELGKKIKVF. This sequence joins TRGV9 and TRGJP. TCRdb carries no J gene annotation; the J gene was assigned here by matching the DNA with germline. V lost 5 bases to trimming and J lost 4 bases; unmatched junction nucleotides: 2. This CDR3 comprises 15 residues. Germline lookup yields CDR1 GITISATS and CDR2 ISYDGTV (reference sequence).

This clone was counted at least ten times. V and J are TRGV9 and TRGJP1. The J gene is absent in TCRdb and was assigned here via DNA matching to germline. V lost 0 bases to trimming and J lost 12 bases; unmatched junction nucleotides: 7. Germline V CDR1 and CDR2: GITISATS, ISYDGTV (reference sequence). This CDR3 has 13 amino acids. The CDR3 region is CALWEVQDRFKIF. CDR3 DNA: TGTGCCTTGTGGGAGGTGCAAGATCGGTTCAAGATATTT.

Concerning this clone itself: Other DNA sequences from this sample encode an identical CDR3 as well. In nucleotides, the CDR3 is TGTGCCACCTGGGACGGGCGGTATTATAAGAAACTCTTT. It specifies CATWDGRYYKKLF. The V gene is TRGV2, the J gene TRGJ1 or TRGJ2. The J gene, missing from TCRdb, was assigned here through DNA to germline matching. The CDR3 is 13 amino acids. The germline gives CDR1 EGSNGY, CDR2 YDSYNSKV. The V and J ends lost 0 bases and 4 bases, in that order; junction bases with no gene match: 3.

By share, this clone ranks as hyperexpanded. The sample contains more than one DNA sequence encoding this CDR3. The chain uses TRGV9 and TRGJP. The J gene is not listed in TCRdb, so it was assigned here from a DNA match to germline. CDR1 is GITISATS and CDR2 is ISYDGTV in the germline V gene (reference sequence). This CDR3 contains 16 residues. Germline trimming cut 0 bases from V and 6 bases from J; bases unmatched to any gene: 2. CDR3 amino acids: CALWEVTELGKKIKVF. CDR3 nucleotide sequence: TGTGCCTTGTGGGAGGTGACAGAGTTGGGCAAAAAAATCAAGGTATTT.

This clone is labeled as medium-sized. V is TRGV10 and J is TRGJ1 or TRGJ2. TCRdb records no J gene; here it was assigned by comparing the DNA to germline. TRGV10 is an ORF, and what it does is uncertain. The CDR3 has 11 amino acids. V lost 8 bases, J lost 6 bases, and 5 bases stayed unmatched. CDR3 sequence reads: CAAWDSYKKLF. CDR3 nucleotide sequence: TGTGCTGCGTGGGATTCTTATAAGAAACTCTTT.

This clone was counted a few times. The TCRdb protein comes from a much larger clone and disagrees with this DNA's translation at residue 6, likely due to a read error; the protein given here is derived from the DNA. The chain joins TRGV10 to TRGJ1 or TRGJ2. TCRdb does not report a J gene; here it was assigned by matching the DNA to germline references. TRGV10 is an open reading frame whose function is uncertain. V lost 8 bases and J lost 9; bases outside the gene matches: 8. This CDR3 has 11 amino acids. The CDR3 here is CAAWDYCKKLF. The CDR3 DNA reads as TGTGCTGCGTGGGATTACTGTAAGAAACTCTTT.

This clone is judged medium-sized. The chain uses TRGV9 and TRGJP. Here the J gene was assigned by germline matching of the DNA, as TCRdb has none. The V gene's germline CDR1 is GITISATS and CDR2 ISYDGTV (reference sequence). Trimming took 4 bases from V and 6 from J; bases not matched to a gene: 6. This CDR3 region has 16 residues. The CDR3 protein is CALWEIAELGKKIKVF. The CDR3 region has the DNA TGTGCCTTGTGGGAAATAGCAGAGTTGGGCAAAAAAATCAAGGTATTT.

Within the sample, this clone is medium-sized (0.01 to 0.1%). Other DNA sequences in this sample translate to the same CDR3. The chain combines TRGV2 with TRGJ1 or TRGJ2. Matching the DNA to germline supplied the J gene, which TCRdb does not give. Germline CDR1 EGSNGY, CDR2 YDSYNSKV. The junction had 3 bases not matched to a gene; V was cut back by 3 bases and J by 4 bases. The CDR3 is 12 amino acids. The CDR3 DNA follows: TGTGCCACCTGGGACTTCTATTATAAGAAACTCTTT. Translation gives CATWDFYYKKLF.

By sample share, this clone is medium-sized. The chain couples TRGV3 to TRGJ1 or TRGJ2. TCRdb carries no J gene annotation; the J gene was assigned here by matching the DNA with germline. Germline V gene sequence: CDR1 VTNTFY, CDR2 YDVSTARD (reference sequence). This CDR3 has 13 amino acids. The V gene end was trimmed by 6 bases and the J gene end by 6 bases; junction bases not matched to a gene: 11. The CDR3 DNA sequence: TGTGCCACCTGGACCCCCATTGGTTATAAGAAACTCTTT. Encoded protein: CATWTPIGYKKLF.

This clone occurred many times. V is TRGV2 and J is TRGJ1 or TRGJ2. Here the J gene was assigned by germline matching of the DNA, as TCRdb has none. Germline CDR1 EGSNGY, CDR2 YDSYNSKV. The CDR3 is 14 residues long. The V segment lost 0 bases and the J segment 6 bases; nucleotides outside the gene matches: 8. CDR3 in DNA: TGTGCCACCTGGGACGGGCTCCTAGGTTATAAGAAACTCTTT. Its translation: CATWDGLLGYKKLF.

This clone has just a few counts. The chain recombines TRGV9 with TRGJ1 or TRGJ2. The J gene, left out of TCRdb, was set here by checking the DNA against germline. Trimming at V came to 4 bases and at J to 2 bases, leaving 17 bases not matched to a gene. Looked up from germline, CDR1 is GITISATS and CDR2 is ISYDGTV (reference sequence). The CDR3 has 17 residues. CDR3 residues: CALWDLILNLDYYKKLF. In DNA, the CDR3 is TGTGCCTTGTGGGACCTTATCCTCAATCTGGATTATTATAAGAAACTCTTT.

The rearrangement links TRGV11 to TRGJ1 or TRGJ2. Because TCRdb records no J gene, it was assigned here through a match of the DNA to germline. TRGV11 is known as an ORF, though its function is uncertain. This CDR3 is built from 14 residues. Trimming cost V 2 bases and J 8 bases; bases outside gene matches: 9. The CDR3, as DNA: TGTGCCTGCTGGATTAGGCGCCACCTTCATAAGAAACTCTTT. This translates into CACWIRRHLHKKLF.

In its sample, this clone is medium-sized (0.01 to 0.1%). The chain joins TRGV2 to TRGJP2. TCRdb does not report a J gene; here it was assigned by matching the DNA to germline references. The germline V gene encodes CDR1 EGSNGY and CDR2 YDSYNSKV. There are 13 residues in the CDR3. V lost 4 bases to trimming and J lost 9 bases; unmatched junction nucleotides: 8. The CDR3 DNA follows: TGTGCCACCTGGGAGCGTCACCATTGGATCAAGACGTTT. Translated, it gives CATWERHHWIKTF.

The J gene is TRGJP2, the V gene TRGV2. Assignment of the J gene here rests on matching the DNA to germline, because TCRdb gives none. V lost 5 bases and J lost 12; bases outside the gene matches: 12. The CDR3 covers 13 residues. Germline CDR1 reads EGSNGY; CDR2 reads YDSYNSKV. The CDR3 DNA follows: TGTGCCACCTGGGGGGGGGGGGTTCGGATCAAGACGTTT. Translating gives CATWGGGVRIKTF.

This clone turned up a few times. The protein in TCRdb stems from a much larger clone and differs at residue 9 from this DNA's translation, likely a read error; here the protein is translated from the DNA. The chain employs TRGV2 and TRGJ1 or TRGJ2. The J gene was not available in TCRdb and was assigned here by matching the DNA to germline segments. Trimming removed 1 base from V and 8 bases from J; junction bases left unmatched: 11. There are 14 residues in the CDR3. In germline, CDR1 is EGSNGY, CDR2 YDSYNSKV. This CDR3 reads CATWDGINTHKKLF. The CDR3 bases are TGTGCCACCTGGGACGGAATAAACACACATAAGAAACTCTTT.

This clone qualifies as medium-sized. CDR3 sequence (DNA): TGTGCCACCTGGGTAAACTGTTATTATAAGAAACTCTTT. As protein: CATWVNCYYKKLF. The chain has TRGV2 and TRGJ1 or TRGJ2. TCRdb does not report a J gene; here it was assigned by matching the DNA to germline references. The CDR3 spans 13 residues. CDR1 is EGSNGY, CDR2 YDSYNSKV, per germline. After removal of 5 bases from V and 3 bases from J, the junction contained 7 bases not matched to a gene.

This clone qualifies as medium-sized (0.01 to 0.1%). The translation of this DNA and the TCRdb protein of a much larger clone differ at residue 8, probably owing to a read error; the protein shown here is translated from the DNA. The chain links TRGV9 to TRGJP. The J gene comes from matching the DNA to germline here; TCRdb lacks it. This CDR3 spans 16 amino acids. Trimming removed 2 bases from V and 9 bases from J; junction bases left unmatched: 7. In germline, CDR1 is GITISATS, CDR2 ISYDGTV (reference sequence). For the CDR3, the DNA is TGTGCCTTGTGGGAGGATCGAGGGTTGGGCAAAAAAATCAAGGTATTT. Protein sequence: CALWEDRGLGKKIKVF.

This clone was detected a few times. The protein in TCRdb stems from a much larger clone and differs at residue 5 from this DNA's translation, likely a read error; here the protein is translated from the DNA. V usage is TRGV9 and J usage is TRGJP. TCRdb gives no J gene; it was assigned here by matching the DNA to germline. This CDR3 spans 16 amino acids. The V gene's germline CDR1 is GITISATS and CDR2 ISYDGTV (reference sequence). CDR3 region: CALWGVTELGKKIKVF. The CDR3 DNA is TGTGCCTTGTGGGGGGTGACAGAGTTGGGCAAAAAAATCAAGGTATTT.